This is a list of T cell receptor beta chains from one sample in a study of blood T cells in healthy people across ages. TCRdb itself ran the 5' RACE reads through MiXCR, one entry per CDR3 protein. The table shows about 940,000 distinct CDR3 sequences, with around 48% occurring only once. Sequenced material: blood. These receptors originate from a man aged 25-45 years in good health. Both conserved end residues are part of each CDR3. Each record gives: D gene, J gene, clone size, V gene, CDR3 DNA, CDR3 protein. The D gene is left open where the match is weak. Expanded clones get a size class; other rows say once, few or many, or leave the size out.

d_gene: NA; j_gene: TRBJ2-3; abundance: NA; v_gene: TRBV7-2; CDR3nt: TGTGCCAGCAGCTTCGGGGTGCCCACAGATACGCAGTATTTT; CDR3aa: CASSFGVPTDTQYF
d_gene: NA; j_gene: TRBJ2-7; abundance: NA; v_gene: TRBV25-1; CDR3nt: TGTGCCAGTTGGGGTTTTGGGGCCTACGAGCAGTACTTC; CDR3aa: CASWGFGAYEQYF
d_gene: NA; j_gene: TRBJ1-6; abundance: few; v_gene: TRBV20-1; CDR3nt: TGCAGTGCTCCCCGGGACTCCAGAAGCTCCTATAATTCACCCCTCCACTTT; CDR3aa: CSAPRDSRSSYNSPLHF
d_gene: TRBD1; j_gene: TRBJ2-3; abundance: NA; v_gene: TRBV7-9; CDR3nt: TGTGCCAGGGGACAGGGGACAGATACGCAGTATTTT; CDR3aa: CARGQGTDTQYF
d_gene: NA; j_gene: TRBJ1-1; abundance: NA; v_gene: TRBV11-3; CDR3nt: TGTGCCAGCAGTCAAACTTCCGGGACACTTAACACTAAAGCTTTCTTT; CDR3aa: CASSQTSGTLNTKAFF
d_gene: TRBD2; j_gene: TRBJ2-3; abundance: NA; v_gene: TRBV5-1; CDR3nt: TGCGCCAGCAGCCAGCGGGGGGACTATAGCACAGATACGCAGTATTTT; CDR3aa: CASSQRGDYSTDTQYF
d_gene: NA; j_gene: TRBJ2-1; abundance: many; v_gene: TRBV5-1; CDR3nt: TGTGCCAGCAGTCCCCTCTCGTCCTACAATGAGCAGTTCTTC; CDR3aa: CASSPLSSYNEQFF
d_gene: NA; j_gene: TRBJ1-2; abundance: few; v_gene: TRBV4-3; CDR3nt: TGCGCCAGCAGCCAAGACCCTCCGGGACACTCTAACTATGGCTACACCTTC; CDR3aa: CASSQDPPGHSNYGYTF
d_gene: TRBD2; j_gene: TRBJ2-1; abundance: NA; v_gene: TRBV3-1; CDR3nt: TGTGCCAGCAGCCAGACTAGCGGGAGTTTCGACAATGAGCAGTTCTTC; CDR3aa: CASSQTSGSFDNEQFF
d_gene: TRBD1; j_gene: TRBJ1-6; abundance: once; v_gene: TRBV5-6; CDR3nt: TGTGCCAGCAGCTCGACAGGGGAGGCCTATAATTCACCCCTCCACTTT; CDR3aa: CASSSTGEAYNSPLHF
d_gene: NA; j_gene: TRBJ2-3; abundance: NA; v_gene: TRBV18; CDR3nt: TGTGCCAGCTCACCAGGACAGACCACAGATACGCAGTATTTT; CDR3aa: CASSPGQTTDTQYF
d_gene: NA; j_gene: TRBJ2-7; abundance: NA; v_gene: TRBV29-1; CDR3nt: TGCAGCGCCTACTACGGTGAGCAGTACTTC; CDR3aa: CSAYYGEQYF
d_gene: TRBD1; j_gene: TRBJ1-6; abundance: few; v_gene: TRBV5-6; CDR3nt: TGTGCCAGCAGCCGGACAGGCTCACCCCTCCACTTT; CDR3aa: CASSRTGSPLHF
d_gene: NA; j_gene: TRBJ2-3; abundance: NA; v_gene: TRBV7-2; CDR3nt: TGTGCCAGCAGCTTATCTGGGCTAGCAACAGATACGCAGTATTTT; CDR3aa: CASSLSGLATDTQYF
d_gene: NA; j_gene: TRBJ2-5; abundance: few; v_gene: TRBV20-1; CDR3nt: TGCAGTGCTATCCGGGACACTATCCAAGAGACCCAGTACTTC; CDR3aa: CSAIRDTIQETQYF
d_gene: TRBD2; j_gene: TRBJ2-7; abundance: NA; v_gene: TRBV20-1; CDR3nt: TGCAGTGCTAGAGATAGCCCTAGCGGGAGTGACGAGCAGTACTTC; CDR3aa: CSARDSPSGSDEQYF
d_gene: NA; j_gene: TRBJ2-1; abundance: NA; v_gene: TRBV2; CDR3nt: TGTGCCAGCAGTGACTGGAGCTCCTACAATGAGCAGTTCTTC; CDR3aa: CASSDWSSYNEQFF
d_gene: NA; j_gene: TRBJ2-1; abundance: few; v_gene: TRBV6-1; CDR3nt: TGTGCCAGCAGTGAATGGGAGGGGGCGTTTGACAATGAGCAGTTCTTC; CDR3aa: CASSEWEGAFDNEQFF
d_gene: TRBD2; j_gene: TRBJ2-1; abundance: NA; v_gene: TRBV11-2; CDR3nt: TGTGCCAGCAGCTTAGACGGCCTAGCGGGGGTTGGCGTCATCCCTAATCGCTCCTACAATGAGCAGTTCTTC; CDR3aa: CASSLDGLAGVGVIPNRSYNEQFF
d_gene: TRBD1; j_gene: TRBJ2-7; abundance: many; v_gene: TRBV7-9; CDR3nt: TGTGCCAGCAGTTTGAGACAGGGATACTACGAGCAGTACTTC; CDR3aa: CASSLRQGYYEQYF
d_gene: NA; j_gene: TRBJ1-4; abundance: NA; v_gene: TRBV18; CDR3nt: TGTGCCAGCGCACAGGGACGGGAAAAACTGTTTTTT; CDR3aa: CASAQGREKLFF
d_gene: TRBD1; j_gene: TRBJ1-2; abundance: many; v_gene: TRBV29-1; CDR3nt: TGCAGCGTCGAGAAACTGGGACAGGGGGTCGGCGGCTACACCTTC; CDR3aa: CSVEKLGQGVGGYTF
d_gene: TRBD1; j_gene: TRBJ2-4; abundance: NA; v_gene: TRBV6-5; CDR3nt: TGTGCCAGCAGTTACGGCAGGGGGTCCTACGTGCAGTACTTC; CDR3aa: CASSYGRGSYVQYF
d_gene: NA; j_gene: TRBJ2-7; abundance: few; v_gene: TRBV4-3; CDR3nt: TGCGCCAGCAGCCAAGATACGGAGTACGAGCAGTACTTC; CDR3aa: CASSQDTEYEQYF
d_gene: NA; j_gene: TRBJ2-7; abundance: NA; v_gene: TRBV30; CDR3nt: TGTGCCTGGACCATGGGACAAGGAGGCGAGCAGTACTTC; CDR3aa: CAWTMGQGGEQYF
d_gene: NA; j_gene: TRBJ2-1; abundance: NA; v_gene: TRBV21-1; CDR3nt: TGTGCCAGCAGCTCCCCTAGCGGGGGCGACCCTACCCTACCTTACAATGAGCAGTTCTTC; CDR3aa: CASSSPSGGDPTLPYNEQFF
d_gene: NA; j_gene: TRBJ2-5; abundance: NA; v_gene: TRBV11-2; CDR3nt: TGTGCCAGCAGCTTAGGGAGCACCTGGGGGGAGACCCAGTACTTC; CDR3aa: CASSLGSTWGETQYF
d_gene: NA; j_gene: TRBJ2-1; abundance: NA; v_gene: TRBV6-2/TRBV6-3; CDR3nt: TGTGCCAGCAGTTACTCGAGGGGGGACCGGAATGAGCAGTTCTTC; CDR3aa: CASSYSRGDRNEQFF
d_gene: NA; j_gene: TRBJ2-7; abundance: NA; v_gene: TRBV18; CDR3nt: TGTGCCAGCTCTTTCGACAGGACACTCTACGAGCAGTACTTC; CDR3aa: CASSFDRTLYEQYF
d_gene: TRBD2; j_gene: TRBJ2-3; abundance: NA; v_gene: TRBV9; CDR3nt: TGTGCCAGCAGCATTAGCGGGGGGGGAACTAGCACAGATACGAAGTATTTT; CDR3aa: CASSISGGGTSTDTKYF
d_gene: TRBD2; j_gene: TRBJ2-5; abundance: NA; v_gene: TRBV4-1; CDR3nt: TGCGCCAGCAGCCAAGAACCCGGGACTAGCGGGGGGAGGGAGACCCAGTACTTC; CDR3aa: CASSQEPGTSGGRETQYF
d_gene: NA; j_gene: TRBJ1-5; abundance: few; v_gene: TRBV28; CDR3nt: TGTGCCAGCAGTTTACCTCAGGGAAAGCAGCCCCAGCATTTT; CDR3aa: CASSLPQGKQPQHF
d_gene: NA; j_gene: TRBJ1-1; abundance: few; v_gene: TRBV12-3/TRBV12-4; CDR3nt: TGTGCCAGCAGTTTATTAGCTGAAGCTTTCTTT; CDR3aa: CASSLLAEAFF
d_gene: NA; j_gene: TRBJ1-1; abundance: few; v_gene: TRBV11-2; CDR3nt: TGTGCCAGCACCCAGGTGGGGGGGGGATCTGAAGCTTTCTTT; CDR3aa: CASTQVGGGSEAFF
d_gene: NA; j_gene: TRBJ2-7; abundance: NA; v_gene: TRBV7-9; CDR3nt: TGTGCCAGCAGCTTAGCGAGAGGCACTGAGTACGAGCAGTACTTC; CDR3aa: CASSLARGTEYEQYF
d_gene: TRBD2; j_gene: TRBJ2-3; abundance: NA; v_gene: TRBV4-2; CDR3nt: TGTGCCAGCAGCCGCGATCTTGCCGGGGGGACAGATACGCAGTATTTT; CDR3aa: CASSRDLAGGTDTQYF
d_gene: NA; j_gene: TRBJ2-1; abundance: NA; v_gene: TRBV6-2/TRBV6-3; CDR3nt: TGTGCCAGCAGTTATACGAAGGTGTCCTACAATGAGCAGTTCTTC; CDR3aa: CASSYTKVSYNEQFF
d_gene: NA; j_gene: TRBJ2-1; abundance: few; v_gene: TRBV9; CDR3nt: TGTGCCAGCAGCATACCTAAGGCAGGCCCCTACAATGAGCAGTTCTTC; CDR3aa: CASSIPKAGPYNEQFF
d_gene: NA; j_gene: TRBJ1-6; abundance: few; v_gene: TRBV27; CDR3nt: TGTGCCAGCAGTTTCCAGGGTAGGGGTGGCTCACCCCTCCACTTT; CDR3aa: CASSFQGRGGSPLHF
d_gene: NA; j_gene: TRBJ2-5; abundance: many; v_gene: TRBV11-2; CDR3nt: TGTGCCAGCAGCTTAGACGACAGCCAAGAGACCCAGTACTTC; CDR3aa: CASSLDDSQETQYF
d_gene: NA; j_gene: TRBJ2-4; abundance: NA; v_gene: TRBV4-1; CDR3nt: TGCGCCAGCAGCCAAGAATGGGTCAAAAACATTCAGTACTTC; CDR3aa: CASSQEWVKNIQYF
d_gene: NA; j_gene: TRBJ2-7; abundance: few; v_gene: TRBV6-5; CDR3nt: TGTGCCAGCAGTTATAGTGCGGGCGAGCAGTACTTC; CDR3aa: CASSYSAGEQYF
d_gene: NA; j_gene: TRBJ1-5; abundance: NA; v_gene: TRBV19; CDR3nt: TGTGCCAGTAGCCTCCGGGACGCCCCCAATCAGCCCCAGCATTTT; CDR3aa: CASSLRDAPNQPQHF
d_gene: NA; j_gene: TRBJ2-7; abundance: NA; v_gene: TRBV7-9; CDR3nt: TGTGCCAGCAGCACCCGAGGCGGGGCTCTCGAGCAGTACTTC; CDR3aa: CASSTRGGALEQYF
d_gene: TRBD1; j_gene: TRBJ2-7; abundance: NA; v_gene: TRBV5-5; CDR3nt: TGTGCCAGCAGCTCGGGGACAGGGGCTGCGTACGAGCAGTACTTC; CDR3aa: CASSSGTGAAYEQYF
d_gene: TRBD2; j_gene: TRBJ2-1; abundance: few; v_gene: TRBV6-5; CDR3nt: TGTGCCAGCAGTTCCCCCGGGACTAGCGAGGTTGAGCAGTTCTTC; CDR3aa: CASSSPGTSEVEQFF
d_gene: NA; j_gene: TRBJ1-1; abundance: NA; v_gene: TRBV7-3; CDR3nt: TGTGCCAGCAGCTTTTCCCCTACACAGGCGGGAAACACTGAAGCTTTCTTT; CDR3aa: CASSFSPTQAGNTEAFF
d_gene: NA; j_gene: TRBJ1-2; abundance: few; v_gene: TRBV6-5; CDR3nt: TGTGCCAGCAGTTCCCTCCAAACGGACAGACGTCATTATGGCTACACCTTC; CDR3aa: CASSSLQTDRRHYGYTF
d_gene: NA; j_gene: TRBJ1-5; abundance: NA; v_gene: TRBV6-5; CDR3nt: TGTGCCAGCAGAGTAGGGCAGCCTAATCAGCCCCAGCATTTT; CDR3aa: CASRVGQPNQPQHF
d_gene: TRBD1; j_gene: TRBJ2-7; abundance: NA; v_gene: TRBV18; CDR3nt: TGTGCCAGCTCACGGCTTTGGGGACAGGGCTACAATGAGCAGTACTTC; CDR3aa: CASSRLWGQGYNEQYF
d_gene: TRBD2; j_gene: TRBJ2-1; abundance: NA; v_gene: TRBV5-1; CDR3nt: TGCGCCAGCAGCTTGGTGACTAGCGGGGGGGCGAGTGAGCAGTTCTTC; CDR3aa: CASSLVTSGGASEQFF
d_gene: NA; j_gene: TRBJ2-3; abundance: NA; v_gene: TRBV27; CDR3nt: TGTGCCAGCAGGGCATTTGCCACAGATACGCAGTATTTT; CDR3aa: CASRAFATDTQYF
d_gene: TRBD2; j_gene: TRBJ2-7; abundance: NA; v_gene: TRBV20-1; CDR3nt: TGCAGTGCCGGACTAGCGGGGGGGCGGACCCCCTACGAGCAGTACTTC; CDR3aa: CSAGLAGGRTPYEQYF
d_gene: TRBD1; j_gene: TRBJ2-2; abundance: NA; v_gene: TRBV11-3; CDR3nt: TGTGCCAGCAGCTTAGATCCAGGGGGCGGAGGCGGGGAGCTGTTTTTT; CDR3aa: CASSLDPGGGGGELFF
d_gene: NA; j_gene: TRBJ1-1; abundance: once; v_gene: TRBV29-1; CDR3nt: TGCAGCGTTGCTAGCCAGCTGAACACTGAAGCTTTCTTT; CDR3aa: CSVASQLNTEAFF